This TCR beta chain was documented in a study of cytomegalovirus exposure and HLA in healthy donors. PCR primers comprised 60 Vbeta and 13 Jbeta primers. The protocol was immunoSEQ multiplex PCR, while the TCRdb copy is restricted to in-frame clones and leaves out a portion. The sample lists 45,000 to 60,000 clones; over 60% were seen once. CDR1 SGHAT and CDR2 FQNNGV come from the germline V gene. Trimming took 0 bases from V and 4 from J; bases not matched to a gene: 5. The CDR3 is 16 amino acids. Specimen: PBMCs. This sequence originates from a man aged 25-40 years in good health and CMV-seropositive. This chain uses TRBV11-2 with TRBJ2-3; 9 nucleotides match TRBD1. The CDR3 is CASSLDLGQGSDTQYF. The CDR3 DNA reads as TGTGCCAGCAGCTTAGATCTAGGACAGGGGTCAGATACGCAGTATTTT.